Presented here are 10 T cell receptor beta chains from one specimen sequenced in a study of post-analysis software for immune sequencing data. Their antigens remain unidentified. Study-wide points: There were roughly 5 TRBV segments more frequent in patients than controls, and TRBV5-6, TRBV5-1 and TRBV20-1 were among them.

Included in the TCR beta cDNA libraries were unique molecular identifiers. TCRdb ran MiXCR on the PCR reads and lists one entry per CDR3 protein. The data hold about 570,000 distinct CDR3 sequences, with 34% observed a single time. Sequencing was done on a sample of blood. The source of these receptors is a girl under 18 with multiple sclerosis.

This clonotype was detected a few times. This rearrangement joins TRBV5-1 to TRBJ1-5; no firm D call. Germline V gene data show CDR1 as SGHRS and CDR2 as YFSETQ. This CDR3 region has 13 residues. V gave up 0 bases and J gave up 4 bases, with 5 bases separating them. The CDR3 DNA reads TGCGCCAGCAGCTTGGACGCGAATCAGCCCCAGCATTTT. It encodes CASSLDANQPQHF.

This sequence joins TRBV24-1 and TRBJ1-2; TRBD1 might be the D (6 bases). Trimming left V 0 bases short and J 4 bases short, with 8 bases between. The V gene's germline CDR1 is KGHDR and CDR2 SFDVKD. CDR3 length equals 14 residues. The chain's CDR3 is CATSDLSTGYGYTF. CDR3 coding DNA: TGTGCCACCAGTGATTTGTCGACAGGCTATGGCTACACCTTC.

This clonotype showed up just a few times. The J gene is TRBJ2-3, the V gene TRBV6-1; D not certain. The V and J ends lost 0 bases and 2 bases respectively, with 15 bases between them. This CDR3 is built from 17 residues. The germline V gene encodes CDR1 MNHNS and CDR2 SASEGT. The CDR3 loop reads CASSEAPMNFPTDTQYF. DNA for the CDR3: TGTGCCAGCAGTGAAGCCCCCATGAACTTCCCCACAGATACGCAGTATTTT.

This clonotype occurred many times. The chain has TRBV20-1 and TRBJ2-3, with a possible D match to TRBD1 (5 bases). The length of the CDR3 is 12 residues. V shed 4 bases and J shed 4 bases, with 9 bases lying between them. Looked up from germline, CDR1 is DFQATT and CDR2 is SNEGSKA (reference sequence). CDR3 DNA sequence: TGCAGTGCTACCGACAGAGCAGATACGCAGTATTTT. Residues: CSATDRADTQYF.

The V and J genes are TRBV4-1 and TRBJ1-5, with D hard to call. Germline CDR1 MGHRA, CDR2 YSYEKL. CDR3 length equals 15 residues. The germline V and J ends were trimmed by 1 base and 1 base, with 8 bases remaining between them. CDR3 residues: CASSQVGCSNQPQHF. The CDR3 region has the DNA TGCGCCAGCAGCCAAGTCGGGTGCAGCAATCAGCCCCAGCATTTT.

The chain joins TRBV20-1 to TRBJ1-4; perhaps TRBD1 as D (5 bases). V was clipped by 7 bases and J by 8 bases, with 11 bases between them. The length of the CDR3 is 11 residues. CDR1 is DFQATT, CDR2 SNEGSKA, per germline (reference sequence). CDR3 protein: CSVRGQEKLFF. The CDR3 DNA reads TGCAGTGTCCGGGGCCAAGAAAAACTGTTTTTT.

The V and J genes are TRBV10-3 and TRBJ2-3; D is ambiguous. Germline lookup yields CDR1 ENHRY and CDR2 SYGVKD. The CDR3 extends over 14 amino acids. V was pared by 2 bases and J by 6 bases, with 12 bases between. This CDR3 reads CAISERKEKDTQYF. In DNA form, the CDR3 reads TGTGCCATCAGTGAGAGGAAGGAAAAGGATACGCAGTATTTT.

The chain links TRBV7-3 to TRBJ2-1, with 7 bases lining up with TRBD1. Germline CDR1 and CDR2: SGHTA and FQGTGA. With V trimmed by 5 bases and J by 12 bases, 10 bases remained unmatched. The length of the CDR3 is 13 residues. The CDR3 reads CASSLKGQDGQFF. The CDR3 DNA is TGTGCCAGCAGCCTTAAAGGACAGGACGGGCAGTTCTTC. Full variable domain (rest looked up from reference TRBV7-3 and TRBJ2-1): GAGVSQTPSNKVTEKGKYVELRCDPISGHTALYWYRQSLGQGPEFLIYFQGTGAADDSGLPNDRFFAVRPEGSVSTLKIQRTERGDSAVYLCASSLKGQDGQFFGPGTRLTVL.

The chain recombines TRBV7-2 with TRBJ1-2; 8 bases align to TRBD1. Germline V lookup: CDR1 SGHTA, CDR2 FQGNSA. This CDR3 region has 15 residues. The V gene end was trimmed by 5 bases and the J gene end by 5 bases; junction bases not matched to a gene: 10. The CDR3 nucleotides read TGTGCCAGCAGCCCACGCCAGGGGGCTTGGTATGGCTACACCTTC. Translation gives CASSPRQGAWYGYTF.

This clonotype was observed a few times. The chain combines TRBV4-1 with TRBJ2-7; D may be TRBD2 (5 bases). The germline V and J ends were trimmed by 3 bases and 6 bases, with 21 bases remaining between them. Germline V gene sequence: CDR1 MGHRA, CDR2 YSYEKL. The CDR3 loop spans 16 amino acids. The CDR3 DNA is TGCGCCAGCAGCCATTCGGGCGGGCGAGCCCTCTTCGAGCAGTACTTC. Translating gives CASSHSGGRALFEQYF.